What follows describes a single T cell receptor beta chain. This record belongs to a study of blood T cell repertoires in COVID-19. Germline V lookup: CDR1 SGHDT, CDR2 YYEEEE. Trimming cost V 2 bases and J 2 bases, with 10 bases left between them. The CDR3 length is 14 residues. Under the authors' procedure: Estimated nucleated cell counts came from reference gene primer amplification. Libraries were prepared by immunoSEQ multiplex PCR; TCRdb keeps only in-frame clonotypes and omits some of them. V, J and clone size are taken as reported in that table, and D and trimming were inferred from the DNA itself. The sample records 90,000 to 150,000 clones, roughly nine tenths being singletons.

The rearrangement joins TRBV5-6 to TRBJ1-1; the D is unclear. The sample comprised peripheral blood. This clonotype originated in a human donor in a cohort sampled during active COVID-19. CDR3 in amino acids: CASSLRRRNTEAFF. The CDR3, as DNA: TGTGCCAGCAGCTTACGACGGAGAAACACTGAAGCTTTCTTT.